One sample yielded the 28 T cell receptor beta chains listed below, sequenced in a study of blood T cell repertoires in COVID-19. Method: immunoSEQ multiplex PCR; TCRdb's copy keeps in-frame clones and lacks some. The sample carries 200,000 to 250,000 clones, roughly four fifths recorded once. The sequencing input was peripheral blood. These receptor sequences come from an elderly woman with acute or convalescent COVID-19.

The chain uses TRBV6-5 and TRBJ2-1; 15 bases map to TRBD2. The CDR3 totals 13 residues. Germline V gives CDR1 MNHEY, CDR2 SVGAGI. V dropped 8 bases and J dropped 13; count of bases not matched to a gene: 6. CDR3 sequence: CASLGTSGRRQFF. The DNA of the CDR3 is TGTGCCAGCCTGGGGACTAGCGGGAGGAGACAGTTCTTC.

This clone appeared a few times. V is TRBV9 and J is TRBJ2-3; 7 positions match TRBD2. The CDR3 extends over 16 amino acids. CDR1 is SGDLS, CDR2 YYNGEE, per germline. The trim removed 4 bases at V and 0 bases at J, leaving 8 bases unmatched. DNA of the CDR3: TGTGCCAGCAGCCCTCGAGCGGGGCGAAGCACAGATACGCAGTATTTT. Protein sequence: CASSPRAGRSTDTQYF.

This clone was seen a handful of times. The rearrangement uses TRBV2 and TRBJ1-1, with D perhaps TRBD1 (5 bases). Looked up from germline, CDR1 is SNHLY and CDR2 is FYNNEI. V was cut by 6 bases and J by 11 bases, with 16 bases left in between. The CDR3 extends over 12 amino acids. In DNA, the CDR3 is TGTGCCAGCAGCGCCGACAGTACGGTGGCTTTCTTT. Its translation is CASSADSTVAFF.

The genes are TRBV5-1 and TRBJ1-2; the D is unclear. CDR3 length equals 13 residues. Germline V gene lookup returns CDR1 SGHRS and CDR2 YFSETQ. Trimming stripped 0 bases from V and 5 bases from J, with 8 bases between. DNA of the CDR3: TGCGCCAGCAGCTTGGGGCAGACTTATGGCTACACCTTC. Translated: CASSLGQTYGYTF.

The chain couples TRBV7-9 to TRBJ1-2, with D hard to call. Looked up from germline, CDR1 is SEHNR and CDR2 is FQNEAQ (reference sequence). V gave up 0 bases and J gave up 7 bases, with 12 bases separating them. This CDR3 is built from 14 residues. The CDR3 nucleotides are TGTGCCAGCAGCTTAGCGGCCGGGGAGCCTGGCTACACCTTC. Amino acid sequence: CASSLAAGEPGYTF.

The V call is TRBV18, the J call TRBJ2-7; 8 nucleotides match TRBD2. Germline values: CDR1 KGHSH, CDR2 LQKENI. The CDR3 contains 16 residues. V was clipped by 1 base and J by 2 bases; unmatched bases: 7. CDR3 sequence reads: CASSPRASGRAYEQYF. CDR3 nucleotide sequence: TGTGCCAGCTCACCACGGGCTAGCGGGCGTGCCTACGAGCAGTACTTC.

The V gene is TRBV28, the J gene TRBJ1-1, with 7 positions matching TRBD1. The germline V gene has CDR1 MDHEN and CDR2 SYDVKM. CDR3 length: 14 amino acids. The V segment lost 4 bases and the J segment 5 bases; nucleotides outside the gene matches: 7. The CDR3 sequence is CASSYRGMDTEAFF. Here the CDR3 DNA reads TGTGCCAGCAGTTACAGGGGAATGGATACTGAAGCTTTCTTT. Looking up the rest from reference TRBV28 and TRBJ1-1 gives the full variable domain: DVKVTQSSRYLVKRTGEKVFLECVQDMDHENMFWYRQDPGLGLRLIYFSYDVKMKEKGDIPEGYSVSREKKERFSLILESASTNQTSMYLCASSYRGMDTEAFFGQGTRLTVV.

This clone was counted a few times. The CDR3 nucleotides are TGTGCCAGTAGTATAGGGGCCGCTCGGGGCACTGAAGCTTTCTTT. Its protein product is CASSIGAARGTEAFF. J is TRBJ1-1 and V is TRBV19; no reliable D call. The germline CDR1 and CDR2 sequences are LNHDA and SQIVND (reference sequence). V was pared by 1 base and J by 4 bases, with 13 bases between. This CDR3 comprises 15 residues. The variable domain in full, completed from reference TRBV19 and TRBJ1-1, reads DGGITQSPKYLFRKEGQNVTLSCEQNLNHDAMYWYRQDPGQGLRLIYYSQIVNDFQKGDIAEGYSVSREKKESFPLTVTSAQKNPTAFYLCASSIGAARGTEAFFGQGTRLTVV.

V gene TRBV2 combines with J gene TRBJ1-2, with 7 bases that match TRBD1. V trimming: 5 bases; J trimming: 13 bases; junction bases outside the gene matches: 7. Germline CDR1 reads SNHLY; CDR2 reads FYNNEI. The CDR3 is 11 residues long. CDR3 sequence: CASSRQGPFTF. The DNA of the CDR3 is TGTGCCAGCAGTCGACAGGGCCCCTTCACCTTC.

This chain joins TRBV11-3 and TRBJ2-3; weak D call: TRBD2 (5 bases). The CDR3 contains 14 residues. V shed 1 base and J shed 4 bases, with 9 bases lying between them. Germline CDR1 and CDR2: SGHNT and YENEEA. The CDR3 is CASSLGVGADTQYF. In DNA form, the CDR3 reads TGTGCCAGCAGCTTAGGCGTCGGGGCAGATACGCAGTATTTT.

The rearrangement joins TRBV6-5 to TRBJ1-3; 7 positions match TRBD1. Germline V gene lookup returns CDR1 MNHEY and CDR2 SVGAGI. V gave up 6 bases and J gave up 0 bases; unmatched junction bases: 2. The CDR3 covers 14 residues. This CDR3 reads CASRQGFSGNTIYF. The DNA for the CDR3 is TGTGCCAGCAGACAGGGGTTCTCTGGAAACACCATATATTTT.

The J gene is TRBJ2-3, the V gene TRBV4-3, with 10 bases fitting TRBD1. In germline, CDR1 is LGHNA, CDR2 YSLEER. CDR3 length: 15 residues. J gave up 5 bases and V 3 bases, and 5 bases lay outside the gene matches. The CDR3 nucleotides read TGCGCCAGCAGCCACAGGACAGGGGGTAGAGATACGCAGTATTTT. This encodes CASSHRTGGRDTQYF.

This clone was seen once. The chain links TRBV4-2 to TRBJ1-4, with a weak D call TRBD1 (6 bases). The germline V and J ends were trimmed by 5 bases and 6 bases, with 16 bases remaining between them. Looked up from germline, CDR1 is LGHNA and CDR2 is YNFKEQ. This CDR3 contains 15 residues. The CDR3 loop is CASSVRQAADEKLFF. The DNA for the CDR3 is TGTGCCAGCAGCGTCCGACAGGCAGCCGATGAAAAACTGTTTTTT.

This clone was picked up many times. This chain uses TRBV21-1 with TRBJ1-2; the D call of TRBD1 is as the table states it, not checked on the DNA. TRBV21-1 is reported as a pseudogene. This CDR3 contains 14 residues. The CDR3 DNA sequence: TGTGCCAGCAGCTCGAGCGGACAGGACTATGGCTACACCTTC. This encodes CASSSSGQDYGYTF.

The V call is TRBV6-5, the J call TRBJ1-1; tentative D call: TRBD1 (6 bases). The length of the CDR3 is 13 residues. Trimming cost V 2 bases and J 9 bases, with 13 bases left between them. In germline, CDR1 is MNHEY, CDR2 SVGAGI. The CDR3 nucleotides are TGTGCCAGCAGTTACCACCCAGGGGTAAAAGCTTTCTTT. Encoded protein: CASSYHPGVKAFF.

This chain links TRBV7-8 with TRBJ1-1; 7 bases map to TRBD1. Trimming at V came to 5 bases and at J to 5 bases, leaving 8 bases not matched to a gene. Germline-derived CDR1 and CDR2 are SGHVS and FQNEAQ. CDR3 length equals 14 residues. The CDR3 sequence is CASSRVQGVTEAFF. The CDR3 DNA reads TGTGCCAGCAGCCGAGTTCAGGGGGTAACTGAAGCTTTCTTT.

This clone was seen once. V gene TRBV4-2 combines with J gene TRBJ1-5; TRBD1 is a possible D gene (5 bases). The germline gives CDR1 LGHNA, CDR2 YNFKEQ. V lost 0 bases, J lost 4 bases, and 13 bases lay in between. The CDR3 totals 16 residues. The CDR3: CASSQEAGRENQPQHF. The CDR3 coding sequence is TGTGCCAGCAGCCAAGAGGCAGGGAGGGAGAATCAGCCCCAGCATTTT.

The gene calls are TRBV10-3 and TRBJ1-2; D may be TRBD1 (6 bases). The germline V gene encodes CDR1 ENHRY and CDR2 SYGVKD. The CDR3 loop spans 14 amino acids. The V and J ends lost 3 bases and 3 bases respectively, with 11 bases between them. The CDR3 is CAISEIQGYYGYTF. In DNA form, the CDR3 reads TGTGCCATCAGTGAAATACAGGGCTACTATGGCTACACCTTC.

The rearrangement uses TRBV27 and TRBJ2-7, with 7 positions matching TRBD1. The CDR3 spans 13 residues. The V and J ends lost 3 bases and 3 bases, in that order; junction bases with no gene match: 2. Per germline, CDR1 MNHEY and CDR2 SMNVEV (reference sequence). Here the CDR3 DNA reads TGTGCCAGCAGTTTCCCAGGGGGCTACGAGCAGTACTTC. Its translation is CASSFPGGYEQYF.

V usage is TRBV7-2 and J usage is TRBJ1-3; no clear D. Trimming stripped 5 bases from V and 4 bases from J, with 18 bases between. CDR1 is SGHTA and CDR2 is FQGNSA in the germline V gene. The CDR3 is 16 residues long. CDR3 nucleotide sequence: TGTGCCAGCAGCAGCAACGCGGGAATCGGAGGAAACACCATATATTTT. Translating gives CASSSNAGIGGNTIYF.

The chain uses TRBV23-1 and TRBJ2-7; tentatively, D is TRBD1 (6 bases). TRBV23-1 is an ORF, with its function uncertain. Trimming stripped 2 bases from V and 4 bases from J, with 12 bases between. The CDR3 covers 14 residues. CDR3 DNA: TGCGCCAGCAGTCAAACCCAGGGGAAGTACGAGCAGTACTTC. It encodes CASSQTQGKYEQYF.

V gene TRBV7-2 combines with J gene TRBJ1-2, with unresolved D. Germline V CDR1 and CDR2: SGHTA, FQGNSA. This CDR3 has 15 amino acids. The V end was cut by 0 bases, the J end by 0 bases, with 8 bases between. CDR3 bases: TGTGCCAGCAGCTTAGCAGACACCACTAACTATGGCTACACCTTC. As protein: CASSLADTTNYGYTF.

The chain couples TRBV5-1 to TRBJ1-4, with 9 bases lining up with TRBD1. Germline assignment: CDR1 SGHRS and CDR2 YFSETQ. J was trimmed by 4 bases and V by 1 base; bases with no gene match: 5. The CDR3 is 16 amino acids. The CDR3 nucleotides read TGCGCCAGCAGCTTGCAGACGGGACAGGGTAATGAAAAACTGTTTTTT. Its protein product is CASSLQTGQGNEKLFF.

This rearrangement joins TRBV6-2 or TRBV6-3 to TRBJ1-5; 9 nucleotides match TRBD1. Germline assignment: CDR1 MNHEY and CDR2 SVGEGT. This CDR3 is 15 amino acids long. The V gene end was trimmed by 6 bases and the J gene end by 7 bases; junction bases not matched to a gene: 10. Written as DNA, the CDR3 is TGTGCCAGCAGCCCCCCTGGACAGGGGTCCCAGCCCCAGCATTTT. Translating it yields CASSPPGQGSQPQHF.

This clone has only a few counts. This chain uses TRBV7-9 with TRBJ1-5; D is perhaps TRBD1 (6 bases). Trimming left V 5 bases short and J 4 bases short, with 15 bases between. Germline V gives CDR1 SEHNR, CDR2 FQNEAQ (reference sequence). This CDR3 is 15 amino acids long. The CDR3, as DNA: TGTGCCAGCAGCACCAACAGGGTCCCTAATCAGCCCCAGCATTTT. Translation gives CASSTNRVPNQPQHF.

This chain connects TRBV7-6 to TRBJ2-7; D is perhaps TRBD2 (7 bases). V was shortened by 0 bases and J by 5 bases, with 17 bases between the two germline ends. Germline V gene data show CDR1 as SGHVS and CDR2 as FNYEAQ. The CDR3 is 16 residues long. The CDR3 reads CASSLARGGSRNEQYF. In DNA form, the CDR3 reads TGTGCCAGCAGCTTAGCGCGCGGGGGCAGTAGGAACGAGCAGTACTTC.

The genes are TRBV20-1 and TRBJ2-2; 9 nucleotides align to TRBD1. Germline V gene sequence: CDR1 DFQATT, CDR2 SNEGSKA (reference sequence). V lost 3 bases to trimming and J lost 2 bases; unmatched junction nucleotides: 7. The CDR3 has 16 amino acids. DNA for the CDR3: TGCAGTGCTAGTCGCCCGGACAGGGGAAACACCGGGGAGCTGTTTTTT. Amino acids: CSASRPDRGNTGELFF.

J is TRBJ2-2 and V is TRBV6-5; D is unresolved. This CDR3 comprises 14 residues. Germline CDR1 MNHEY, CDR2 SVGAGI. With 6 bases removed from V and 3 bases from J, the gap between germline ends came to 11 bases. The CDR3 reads CASRENDDTGELFF. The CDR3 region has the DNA TGTGCCAGCAGGGAGAACGATGACACCGGGGAGCTGTTTTTT.